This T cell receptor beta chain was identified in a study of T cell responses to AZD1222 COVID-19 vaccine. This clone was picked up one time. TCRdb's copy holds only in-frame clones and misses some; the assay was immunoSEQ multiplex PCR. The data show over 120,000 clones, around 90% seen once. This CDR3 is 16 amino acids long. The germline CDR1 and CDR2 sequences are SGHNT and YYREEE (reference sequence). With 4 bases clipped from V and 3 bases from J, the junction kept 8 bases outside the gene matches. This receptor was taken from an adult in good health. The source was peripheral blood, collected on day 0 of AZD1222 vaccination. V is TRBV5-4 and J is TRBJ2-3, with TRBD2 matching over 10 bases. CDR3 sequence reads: CASSPGGGLATDTQYF. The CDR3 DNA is TGTGCCAGCAGCCCCGGGGGGGGACTAGCGACAGATACGCAGTATTTT.